The rows below give T cell receptor beta chains drawn from one sample of a study of T cells in localized non-small cell lung cancer. Sequencing was performed with immunoSEQ multiplex PCR; in TCRdb, only in-frame clones are kept and a portion is missing. The sample has tens of thousands of clones; 80% are singletons. The sample was PBMCs, taken before any cancer treatment. The receptors shown here come from a man aged 40-75 years with stage II squamous cell lung carcinoma. CDR3s include the opening cysteine and the closing phenylalanine or tryptophan. Fields, in order: D gene, V gene, clone size, J gene, CDR3 DNA, CDR3 protein. The D gene is left open where the match is weak. Clone size is stated in some rows and not others, as once, few, many or a class when expanded.

NA	TRBV6-1	NA	TRBJ1-6	TGTGCCAGCACCAGGAAGGGATCACCCCTCCACTTT	CASTRKGSPLHF
NA	TRBV7-3	NA	TRBJ1-1	TGTGCCAGCAGCTCCATCGGACAGAACACTGAAGCTTTCTTT	CASSSIGQNTEAFF
NA	TRBV6-6	once	TRBJ2-7	TGTGCCAGCAGTGAGACAGGTAGCTCCTACGAGCAGTACTTC	CASSETGSSYEQYF
TRBD1	TRBV5-4	once	TRBJ1-1	TGTGCCAGCAGCCCAGGACAGGGGGCGAGAAACACTGAAGCTTTCTTT	CASSPGQGARNTEAFF
TRBD1	TRBV7-3	NA	TRBJ1-1	TGTGCCAGCAGCCTACAGGGGATGAGGACTGAAGCTTTCTTT	CASSLQGMRTEAFF
NA	TRBV11-2	once	TRBJ2-7	TGTGCCAGCAGCTTAGCCAGGACTTCCTACGAGCAGTACTTC	CASSLARTSYEQYF
TRBD1	TRBV11-1	once	TRBJ2-7	TGTGCCAGCAGCCCTGGGACAGCCACCTACGAGCAGTACTTC	CASSPGTATYEQYF
TRBD2	TRBV7-2	NA	TRBJ2-1	TGTGCCAGCAGCCAGGGACTAGCGGGAGGGCTCAATGAGCAGTTCTTC	CASSQGLAGGLNEQFF
NA	TRBV2	NA	TRBJ2-5	TGTGCCAGCAGTGATCCCAGAACCCAAGAGACCCAGTACTTC	CASSDPRTQETQYF
TRBD2	TRBV18	NA	TRBJ2-7	TGTGCCAGCTCACCACCCGGGACTAGCGGGAGGTTTGTGGAGCAGTACTTC	CASSPPGTSGRFVEQYF
NA	TRBV2	few	TRBJ2-5	TGTGCCACGCCGGGACTCGATCAAGAGACCCAGTACTTC	CATPGLDQETQYF
TRBD2	TRBV6-5	NA	TRBJ2-1	TGTGCCAGCAGACCGGGACTAGCGAACAATGAGCAGTTCTTC	CASRPGLANNEQFF
TRBD1	TRBV30	NA	TRBJ2-5	TGTGCCACGGGACAGGGTACCAAAGAGACCCAGTACTTC	CATGQGTKETQYF
NA	TRBV30	NA	TRBJ2-7	TGTGCCTGGAGTGTAGCCCACGAGCAGTACTTC	CAWSVAHEQYF